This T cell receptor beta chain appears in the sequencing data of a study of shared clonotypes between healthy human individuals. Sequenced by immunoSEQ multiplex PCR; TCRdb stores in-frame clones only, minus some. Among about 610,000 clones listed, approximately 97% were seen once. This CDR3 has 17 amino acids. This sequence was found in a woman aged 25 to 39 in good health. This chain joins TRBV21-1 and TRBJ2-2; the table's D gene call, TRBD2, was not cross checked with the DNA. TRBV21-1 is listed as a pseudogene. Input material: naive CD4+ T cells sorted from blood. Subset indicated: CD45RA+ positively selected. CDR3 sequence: CASSTGLAGGPGGELFF. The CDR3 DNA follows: TGTGCCAGCAGCACCGGACTAGCGGGAGGGCCTGGCGGGGAGCTGTTTTTT.